The present T cell receptor (beta chain) was sequenced within a study of cytomegalovirus exposure and HLA in healthy donors. Researchers ran the PCR with 60 Vbeta and 13 Jbeta primers. Sequencing was performed with immunoSEQ multiplex PCR; in TCRdb, only in-frame clones are kept and a portion is missing. The sample lists some 160,000 clones, approximately 82% occurring once. Study-wide results and limits: Most TCR beta V segments were productive about 87% or about 30% of the time in an earlier analysis. Cytomegalovirus-associated TCR beta chains were listed, numbering around 150. TCR beta V- and J-gene trimming, according to a later analysis, was linked to a missense DCLRE1C variant. Sequences of the TCR beta chain were said to predict the HLA-A and HLA-B alleles of most subjects accurately.

In regard to this clone: Antigen: not known.

The CDR3 covers 19 residues. V dropped 2 bases and J dropped 1; count of bases not matched to a gene: 15. This receptor was identified in a man in his fifties or sixties in good health and CMV-seropositive. The chain employs TRBV5-3 and TRBJ1-1; 9 bases agree with TRBD1. TRBV5-3 is sorted into the ORF group, with uncertain function. Input material: PBMCs. CDR3 DNA sequence: TGTGCCAGAAGCTTAGCGTCCCTAACCGGGGGACAGGGGAACACTGAAGCTTTCTTT. Translating it yields CARSLASLTGGQGNTEAFF.